Below are 10 T cell receptor beta chains sequenced from a single sample in a study of breast tumors, draining lymph nodes, adjacent tissues. Axillary draining lymph nodes of breast cancer patients supplied the node samples. Each CDR3 protein is one row after TCRdb ran MiXCR on the multiplex PCR reads. Here the sample spans 200,000 to 250,000 distinct CDR3 sequences, 30% to 35% being singletons. Sequenced material: axillary lymph node tissue. The origin of the receptors is a female donor with breast cancer. Some clones in this sample may be carry-over from other donors' samples.

This clonotype was seen only a few times. The chain joins TRBV15 to TRBJ2-4, with D perhaps TRBD1 (6 bases). V lost 4 bases to trimming and J lost 0 bases, with 13 bases between them. The CDR3 runs to 16 residues. The germline gives CDR1 LNHNV, CDR2 YYDKDF (reference sequence). CDR3 in amino acids: CATSTLQGTAKNIQYF. CDR3 nucleotides: TGTGCCACCAGCACCCTACAGGGTACAGCCAAAAACATTCAGTACTTC.

This clonotype was recorded many times. The gene calls are TRBV20-1 and TRBJ2-7; D may be TRBD2 (5 bases). Looked up from germline, CDR1 is DFQATT and CDR2 is SNEGSKA (reference sequence). The CDR3 has 12 residues. The germline V and J ends were trimmed by 3 bases and 0 bases, with 6 bases remaining between them. As DNA, the CDR3 is TGCAGTGCTAGGGGGAGCTCCTACGAGCAGTACTTC. Translation gives CSARGSSYEQYF.

J is TRBJ2-3 and V is TRBV29-1; weak D call: TRBD2 (6 bases). Germline CDR1 is SQVTM and CDR2 is ANQGSEA. The V end lost 7 bases, the J end lost 6 bases, and 23 bases lay between the germline ends. This CDR3 has 15 amino acids. CDR3 protein: CSANAGRGVVDTQYF. The CDR3, as DNA: TGCAGCGCCAACGCGGGACGGGGCGTGGTGGATACGCAGTATTTT.

Comment on this clonotype: A much larger clone lies one base from this, so it may be a read error. The chain carries TRBV25-1 and TRBJ2-1; D unclear. Germline CDR1 and CDR2: MGHDK and SYGVNS. V dropped 6 bases and J dropped 5 bases, with 20 bases sitting between them. The CDR3 has 16 residues. For the CDR3, the DNA is TGTGCCAGCAGCTTATCCCCCCGGGCCCCCCACAATGAGCAGTTCTTC. As protein: CASSLSPRAPHNEQFF.

With regard to this clonotype: A much larger clone differs from this one at a single base, so this may be a read error. Given the absence of the conserved phenylalanine or tryptophan at the CDR3 end, a read error is likely. The rearrangement links TRBV6-5 to TRBJ2-3; possible D gene TRBD2, 6 bases. Germline CDR1 MNHEY, CDR2 SVGAGI. The V end was cut by 6 bases, the J end by 6 bases, with 13 bases between. CDR3 size: 13 residues. CDR3 sequence (DNA): TGTGCCAGCAGAAGGGGAGGATTTGATACGCAGTATCTT. Translation gives CASRRGGFDTQYL.

This chain links TRBV2 with TRBJ2-5, with 8 nucleotides matching TRBD2. After removal of 4 bases from V and 7 bases from J, the junction contained 14 bases not matched to a gene. The CDR3 is 16 amino acids. The V gene's germline CDR1 is SNHLY and CDR2 FYNNEI. The CDR3 nucleotides are TGTGCCAGCAGTGTGGTCGGGGGGGCTTATACCGGGACCCAGTACTTC. Protein: CASSVVGGAYTGTQYF.

This clonotype has a count of ten or more. The chain uses TRBV7-2 and TRBJ2-7; D ambiguous. V was shortened by 1 base and J by 5 bases, with 6 bases between the two germline ends. In germline, CDR1 is SGHTA, CDR2 FQGNSA. The CDR3 sequence is 12 residues long. The CDR3 reads CASSLGTDEQYF. CDR3 DNA sequence: TGTGCCAGCAGCTTAGGTACAGACGAGCAGTACTTC.

This clonotype was observed at least ten times. The CDR3 bases are TGTGCCAGCGGATCCACGGGGCGAGAGGAGGCCTACGAGCAGTACTTC. This codes for CASGSTGREEAYEQYF. The chain couples TRBV3-1 to TRBJ2-7, with D perhaps given as TRBD1 or TRBD2 (5 bases each). CDR1 and CDR2 (germline): LGHDT, YNNKEL (reference sequence). V was clipped by 8 bases and J by 2 bases, with 22 bases between them. The CDR3 contains 16 residues.

The chain carries TRBV6-5 and TRBJ2-6, with 7 bases lining up with TRBD2. Unmatched junction bases numbered 2, after V lost 9 bases and J lost 0 bases. CDR1 and CDR2 from the germline V gene are MNHEY and SVGAGI. The CDR3 totals 14 residues. The CDR3 nucleotides read TGTGCCAGAAGACTAGCCTCTGGGGCCAACGTCCTGACTTTC. Encoded protein: CARRLASGANVLTF.

V usage is TRBV7-9 and J usage is TRBJ2-7; 11 bases agree with TRBD2. Germline CDR1 SEHNR, CDR2 FQNEAQ (reference sequence). J lost 1 base, V lost 5 bases, and 10 bases had no gene match. This CDR3 is 17 amino acids long. The CDR3 is CASSVASGRPSSYEQYF. Written as DNA, the CDR3 is TGTGCCAGCAGCGTTGCTAGCGGGAGGCCATCTTCCTACGAGCAGTACTTC.